Presented here are 26 T cell receptor beta chains from one specimen sequenced in a study of cytomegalovirus exposure and HLA in healthy donors (dated by TCRdb to 2015 to 2018). Library preparation used the immunoSEQ multiplex PCR assay. TCRdb retrieved this table from immuneACCESS and kept in-frame rearrangements only. Not all clones are present; in checked studies, unresolved V genes account for under half, and no reason is known for the remainder. Counted in this sample were about 86,000 clones; approximately 93% of them appeared once. Clones ranked in the top ten supply about 0.7% of the sample. The sample taken for sequencing was PBMCs. The receptors come from a man younger than 35 in good health and CMV-seronegative.

This rearrangement joins TRBV6-5 to TRBJ1-4; D is uncertain. CDR3 length: 14 amino acids. The germline V gene has CDR1 MNHEY and CDR2 SVGAGI. V was cut by 6 bases and J by 10 bases, with 18 bases left in between. This CDR3 is CASSPSDGLAKLFF. In DNA form, the CDR3 reads TGTGCCAGCAGCCCCTCCGACGGCCTAGCAAAACTGTTTTTT.

CDR3 region: CASTPGGQPDFYGYTF. The CDR3 bases are TGTGCCAGCACCCCCGGGGGGCAGCCGGATTTCTATGGCTACACCTTC. V and J are TRBV11-2 and TRBJ1-2; perhaps TRBD1 as D (6 bases). The CDR3 contains 16 residues. CDR1 and CDR2 from the germline V gene are SGHAT and FQNNGV. The germline V and J ends were trimmed by 7 bases and 4 bases, with 22 bases remaining between them. The full variable domain, rest sourced from reference TRBV11-2 and TRBJ1-2, is EAGVAQSPRYKIIEKRQSVAFWCNPISGHATLYWYQQILGQGPKLLIQFQNNGVVDDSQLPKDRFSAERLKGVDSTLKIQPAKLEDSAVYLCASTPGGQPDFYGYTFGSGTRLTVV.

The rearrangement joins TRBV6-5 to TRBJ2-7; 9 bases are shared with TRBD2. V lost 4 bases and J lost 4; bases outside the gene matches: 5. Germline CDR1 reads MNHEY; CDR2 reads SVGAGI. The CDR3 is 14 amino acids. The CDR3 sequence is CASSWSSGSYEQYF. CDR3 nucleotides: TGTGCCAGCAGTTGGAGTAGCGGGAGTTACGAGCAGTACTTC.

The chain employs TRBV5-4 and TRBJ2-3; TRBD2 agrees at 8 bases. The CDR3 is made up of 16 amino acids. The ends lost 2 bases at V and 2 bases at J; junction bases unmatched: 7. CDR1 is SGHNT, CDR2 YYREEE, per germline (reference sequence). As DNA, the CDR3 is TGTGCCAGCAGCTTTCTAAAGACTAGCGTCACAGATACGCAGTATTTT. Translating gives CASSFLKTSVTDTQYF.

This rearrangement joins TRBV12-5 to TRBJ2-1; 8 nucleotides agree with TRBD1. CDR1 is LGHNT and CDR2 is FRNRAP in the germline V gene. The J segment lost 4 bases and the V segment lost 6 bases, leaving 8 bases of the junction unmatched. This CDR3 is 15 amino acids long. The CDR3 region is CASGEAGTGYNEQFF. The CDR3, as DNA: TGTGCTAGTGGGGAAGCCGGGACAGGTTACAATGAGCAGTTCTTC.

V usage is TRBV5-6 and J usage is TRBJ1-2; D might be TRBD1 (6 bases). This CDR3 spans 15 amino acids. V was shortened by 4 bases and J by 2 bases, with 15 bases between the two germline ends. Germline assignment: CDR1 SGHDT and CDR2 YYEEEE. The CDR3 DNA reads as TGTGCCAGCAGCCTGTGGACAGCAAAAAACTATGGCTACACCTTC. As protein: CASSLWTAKNYGYTF.

The V gene is TRBV7-2, the J gene TRBJ1-1, with D possibly TRBD1 on 5 matching bases. Germline values: CDR1 SGHTA, CDR2 FQGNSA. CDR3 length: 13 residues. V lost 5 bases and J lost 4, with 11 bases in between. CDR3 coding DNA: TGTGCCAGCAGCCCGCAGGGCAGCACTGAAGCTTTCTTT. The encoded protein is CASSPQGSTEAFF.

The V call is TRBV19, the J call TRBJ2-5, with 8 bases aligning to TRBD1. The J segment lost 6 bases and the V segment lost 8 bases, leaving 8 bases of the junction unmatched. Per germline, CDR1 LNHDA and CDR2 SQIVND (reference sequence). This CDR3 comprises 13 residues. CDR3 DNA sequence: TGTGCCAGTCAGCAGGGGGCTGGACAGACCCAGTACTTC. This encodes CASQQGAGQTQYF.

The rearrangement links TRBV7-2 to TRBJ1-3, with 7 bases matching TRBD1. Germline trimming cut 5 bases from V and 2 bases from J; bases unmatched to any gene: 3. The CDR3 is 14 residues long. Germline V CDR1 and CDR2: SGHTA, FQGNSA. Here the CDR3 reads CASSKDRPGNTIYF. Here the CDR3 DNA reads TGTGCCAGCAGCAAGGACAGGCCTGGAAACACCATATATTTT.

This rearrangement joins TRBV5-6 to TRBJ1-1; TRBD1 agrees at 7 bases. V was clipped by 4 bases and J by 9 bases; unmatched bases: 9. CDR1 and CDR2 from the germline V gene are SGHDT and YYEEEE. The CDR3 has 13 amino acids. Here the CDR3 reads CASSLRGLAQAFF. The CDR3 DNA reads as TGTGCCAGCAGCCTGAGGGGGCTAGCTCAAGCTTTCTTT.

The chain recombines TRBV2 with TRBJ2-5; the D gene is possibly TRBD1 (6 bases). Trimming took 6 bases from V and 5 from J, leaving 19 bases between them. Germline V gene data show CDR1 as SNHLY and CDR2 as FYNNEI. The CDR3 spans 15 residues. The CDR3 reads CASRSGTLVRETQYF. The DNA for the CDR3 is TGTGCCAGCAGATCCGGGACATTAGTCCGTGAGACCCAGTACTTC.

V and J are TRBV15 and TRBJ1-2, with D uncertain. The V and J ends lost 4 bases and 8 bases respectively, with 20 bases between them. The CDR3 is 15 amino acids. CDR1 and CDR2 from the germline V gene are LNHNV and YYDKDF (reference sequence). CDR3 sequence reads: CATSKAGSSGNGYTF. CDR3 bases: TGTGCCACCAGCAAGGCCGGGTCCTCGGGAAACGGCTACACCTTC.

V and J are TRBV27 and TRBJ1-6, with D tentatively TRBD1 (6 bases). CDR1 is MNHEY and CDR2 is SMNVEV in the germline V gene (reference sequence). The V end lost 5 bases, the J end lost 8 bases, and 16 bases lay between the germline ends. CDR3 length: 15 amino acids. The CDR3, as DNA: TGTGCCAGCAGTCCCCTGACAGGTTCTTATTCACCCCTCCACTTT. It codes for CASSPLTGSYSPLHF.

The V and J genes are TRBV2 and TRBJ1-5, with 7 bases fitting TRBD1. Germline trimming cut 2 bases from V and 6 bases from J; bases unmatched to any gene: 4. The CDR3 covers 14 residues. From germline, CDR1 is SNHLY and CDR2 FYNNEI. The CDR3 nucleotides read TGTGCCAGCAGTGAAAACAGGGGCTCTCAGCCCCAGCATTTT. Encoded protein: CASSENRGSQPQHF.

This chain connects TRBV4-2 to TRBJ1-5, with 8 bases that match TRBD1. From germline, CDR1 is LGHNA and CDR2 YNFKEQ. The CDR3 has 15 residues. Trimming removed 0 bases from V and 6 bases from J; junction bases left unmatched: 4. Here the CDR3 reads CASSQDRTGIQPQHF. The CDR3 coding sequence is TGTGCCAGCAGCCAAGACCGGACAGGGATTCAGCCCCAGCATTTT.

V is TRBV19 and J is TRBJ1-2, with unresolved D. CDR3 length: 14 amino acids. Looked up from germline, CDR1 is LNHDA and CDR2 is SQIVND (reference sequence). The V and J ends lost 0 bases and 8 bases respectively, with 13 bases between them. CDR3 residues: CASSIDEELGGYTF. The CDR3 DNA follows: TGTGCCAGTAGTATAGACGAGGAACTCGGGGGCTACACCTTC.

V gene TRBV4-3 combines with J gene TRBJ2-1; a weak D match, TRBD1 (6 bases). The germline V and J ends were trimmed by 2 bases and 1 base, with 15 bases remaining between them. The length of the CDR3 is 17 residues. Germline loops: CDR1 LGHNA, CDR2 YSLEER. The CDR3 is CASSQRSGASSYNEQFF. The CDR3 region has the DNA TGCGCCAGCAGCCAACGCTCAGGGGCCTCGTCCTACAATGAGCAGTTCTTC.

V is TRBV5-1 and J is TRBJ2-3, with a weak D call TRBD2 (7 bases). CDR3 length: 14 amino acids. The V gene's germline CDR1 is SGHRS and CDR2 YFSETQ. Trimming took off 7 bases at V and 4 bases at J, with 16 bases between the two ends. The CDR3 region is CASSPSGGSDTQYF. The CDR3 nucleotides read TGCGCCAGCTCCCCCTCGGGGGGCTCAGATACGCAGTATTTT.

The chain recombines TRBV7-9 with TRBJ1-1, with 9 nucleotides matching TRBD1. Losses at the gene ends were 2 bases for V and 5 bases for J; bases not matched to a gene: 6. The CDR3 spans 15 residues. Per germline, CDR1 SEHNR and CDR2 FQNEAQ (reference sequence). CDR3 bases: TGTGCCAGCAGCTTAAAACAGGGGGCCGGAACTGAAGCTTTCTTT. Amino acid sequence: CASSLKQGAGTEAFF.

The CDR3 region has the DNA TGTGCCTGGAGAGACTGGACAGACGCGAACACCGGGGAGCTGTTTTTT. Residues: CAWRDWTDANTGELFF. V usage is TRBV30 and J usage is TRBJ2-2, with D possibly TRBD1 on 6 matching bases. V was clipped by 3 bases and J by 0 bases, with 14 bases between them. The CDR3 spans 16 residues. Per germline, CDR1 GTSNPN and CDR2 SVGIG (reference sequence).

The V and J genes are TRBV4-3 and TRBJ2-1; 13 bases agree with TRBD2. Looked up from germline, CDR1 is LGHNA and CDR2 is YSLEER. The junction had 13 bases not matched to a gene; V was cut back by 0 bases and J by 5 bases. The CDR3 totals 20 residues. The CDR3 nucleotides read TGCGCCAGCAGCCAAGATACTGTTGCTCACGGGACTAGCGGGAACAATGAGCAGTTCTTC. It is translated as CASSQDTVAHGTSGNNEQFF.

The gene calls are TRBV4-1 and TRBJ1-2; 7 bases line up with TRBD1. The CDR3 sequence is 13 residues long. The V segment lost 2 bases and the J segment 8 bases; nucleotides outside the gene matches: 5. Germline-derived CDR1 and CDR2 are MGHRA and YSYEKL. CDR3 DNA sequence: TGCGCCAGCAGCCAAAGACAGGGTTTCGGCTACACCTTC. Translating it yields CASSQRQGFGYTF.

J is TRBJ2-1 and V is TRBV5-1; TRBD2 matches at 12 bases. Germline values: CDR1 SGHRS, CDR2 YFSETQ. The CDR3 runs 16 residues. Losses at the gene ends were 0 bases for V and 12 bases for J; bases not matched to a gene: 10. The CDR3 DNA reads as TGCGCCAGCAGCTTGGCTTTGGCTAGCGGGGGGGCTGGGCAGTTCTTC. Its protein is CASSLALASGGAGQFF.

The chain uses TRBV5-1 and TRBJ1-6; TRBD1 might be the D (5 bases). CDR1 SGHRS and CDR2 YFSETQ come from the germline V gene. The CDR3 is 18 amino acids. With 3 bases removed from V and 0 bases from J, the gap between germline ends came to 16 bases. The CDR3 nucleotides read TGCGCCAGCAGCTCGTCAGGGTCCCCGAGCTCCTATAATTCACCCCTCCACTTT. It encodes CASSSSGSPSSYNSPLHF.

The chain is built from TRBV28 and TRBJ1-4, with D possibly matching TRBD1 (6 bases). CDR3 size: 17 residues. The germline V gene has CDR1 MDHEN and CDR2 SYDVKM. Trimming took 1 base from V and 8 from J, leaving 20 bases between them. CDR3 coding DNA: TGTGCCAGCAGTTTATTTCAACTGGGGGGGGCGAAGGAAAAACTGTTTTTT. It translates to CASSLFQLGGAKEKLFF.

The chain couples TRBV5-1 to TRBJ2-3; D gene ambiguous. The CDR3 is made up of 13 amino acids. Trimming shortened V by 0 bases and J by 7 bases, and 9 bases separated the two germline ends. The germline V gene encodes CDR1 SGHRS and CDR2 YFSETQ. In nucleotides, the CDR3 is TGCGCCAGCAGCTTGGGGCCCTCATATACGCAGTATTTT. It encodes CASSLGPSYTQYF.